This T cell receptor (beta chain) emerged from a study of cytomegalovirus exposure and HLA in healthy donors. The PCR ran on 60 Vbeta and 13 Jbeta primers. Assay: immunoSEQ multiplex PCR; the TCRdb copy retains only in-frame clones and omits some. Among about 190,000 clones, roughly 77% were seen once, and the ten largest hold 1.6%. Germline V lookup: CDR1 SGHTA, CDR2 FQGNSA. V lost 2 bases and J lost 4; bases outside the gene matches: 5. The CDR3 has 15 residues. The TCR was taken from a woman in her forties or fifties in good health and CMV-seronegative. Sequences were obtained from PBMCs. The V and J genes are TRBV7-2 and TRBJ2-3; 8 nucleotides align to TRBD2. CDR3: CASSLISGGPDTQYF. The DNA of the CDR3 is TGTGCCAGCAGCTTAATCTCGGGAGGGCCAGATACGCAGTATTTT.